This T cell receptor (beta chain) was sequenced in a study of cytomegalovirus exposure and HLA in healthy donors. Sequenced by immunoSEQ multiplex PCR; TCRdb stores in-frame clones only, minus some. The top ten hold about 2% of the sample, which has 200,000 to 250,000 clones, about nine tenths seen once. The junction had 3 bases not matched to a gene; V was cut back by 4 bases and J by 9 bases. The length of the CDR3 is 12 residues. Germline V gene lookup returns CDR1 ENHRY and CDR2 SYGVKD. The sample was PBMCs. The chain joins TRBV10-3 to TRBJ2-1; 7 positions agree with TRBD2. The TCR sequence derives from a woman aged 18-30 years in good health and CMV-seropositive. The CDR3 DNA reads TGTGCCATCAGTGGGGAGGGGCGTGAGCAGTTCTTC. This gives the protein CAISGEGREQFF.